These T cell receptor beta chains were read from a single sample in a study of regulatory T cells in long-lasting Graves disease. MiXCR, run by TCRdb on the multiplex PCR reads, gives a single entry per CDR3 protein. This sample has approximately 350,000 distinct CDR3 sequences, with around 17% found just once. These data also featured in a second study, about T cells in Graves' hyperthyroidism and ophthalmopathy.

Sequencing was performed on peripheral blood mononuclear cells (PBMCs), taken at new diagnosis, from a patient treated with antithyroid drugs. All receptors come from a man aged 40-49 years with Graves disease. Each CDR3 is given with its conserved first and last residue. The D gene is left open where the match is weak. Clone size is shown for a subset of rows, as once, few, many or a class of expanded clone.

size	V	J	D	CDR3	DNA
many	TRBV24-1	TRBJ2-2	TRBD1	CATSDAGTGNTGELFF	TGTGCCACCAGTGATGCCGGGACAGGAAACACCGGGGAGCTGTTTTTT
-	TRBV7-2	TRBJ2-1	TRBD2	CASSPGLGSYNEQFF	TGTGCCAGCAGCCCGGGACTAGGCTCCTACAATGAGCAGTTCTTC
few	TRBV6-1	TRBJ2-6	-	CASSTPSSGANVLTF	TGTGCCAGCAGTACCCCGAGCTCTGGGGCCAACGTCCTGACTTTC
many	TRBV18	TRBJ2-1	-	CASSPVLANEQFF	TGTGCCAGCTCACCCGTACTAGCCAATGAGCAGTTCTTC
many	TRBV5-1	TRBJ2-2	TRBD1	CASSWGPDRVNTGELFF	TGCGCCAGCAGCTGGGGACCGGACAGGGTTAACACCGGGGAGCTGTTTTTT
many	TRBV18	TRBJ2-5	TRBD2	CASSPSSPGGVQETQYF	TGTGCCAGCTCACCATCCTCACCGGGGGGTGTCCAAGAGACCCAGTACTTC
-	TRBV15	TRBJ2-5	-	CATSRALQETQYF	TGTGCCACCAGCAGAGCTCTCCAAGAGACCCAGTACTTC
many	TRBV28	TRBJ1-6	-	CASRLGGGAFNSPLHF	TGTGCCAGCAGACTGGGCGGGGGCGCATTTAATTCACCCCTCCACTTT
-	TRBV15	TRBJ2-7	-	CATSRDRREQYF	TGTGCCACCAGCAGAGATAGACGAGAGCAGTACTTC
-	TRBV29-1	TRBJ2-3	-	CSTDTQYF	TGCAGCACAGATACGCAGTATTTT
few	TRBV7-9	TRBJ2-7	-	CASSLGANEQYF	TGTGCCAGCAGCTTAGGGGCCAATGAGCAGTACTTC
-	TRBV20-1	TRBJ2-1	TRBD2	CSATGLAGVYNEQFF	TGCAGTGCTACCGGACTAGCGGGGGTCTACAATGAGCAGTTCTTC
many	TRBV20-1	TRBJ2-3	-	CSAREGHWGTDTQYF	TGCAGTGCTAGAGAGGGACACTGGGGCACAGATACGCAGTATTTT
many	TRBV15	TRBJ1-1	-	CATSRGTRGMNTEAFF	TGTGCCACCAGCAGGGGGACAAGGGGCATGAACACTGAAGCTTTCTTT
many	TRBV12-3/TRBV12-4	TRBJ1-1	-	CASSRWGRFPEAFF	TGTGCCAGCAGTAGATGGGGCCGATTCCCTGAAGCTTTCTTT
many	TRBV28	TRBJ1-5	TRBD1	CASSLKGTASNQPQHF	TGTGCCAGCAGTTTAAAGGGGACAGCTAGCAATCAGCCCCAGCATTTT
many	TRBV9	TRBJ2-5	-	CASSVVTGPRETQYF	TGTGCCAGCAGCGTAGTCACAGGCCCTCGAGAGACCCAGTACTTC
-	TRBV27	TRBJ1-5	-	CASSHRVVGPQHF	TGTGCCAGCAGTCACAGGGTGGTAGGGCCCCAGCATTTT
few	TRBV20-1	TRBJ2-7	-	CSARAGLNQVEQYF	TGCAGTGCTAGAGCGGGATTAAACCAAGTCGAGCAGTACTTC
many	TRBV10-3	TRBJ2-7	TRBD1	CAISGTGATYEQYF	TGTGCCATCAGTGGGACAGGTGCGACCTACGAGCAGTACTTC
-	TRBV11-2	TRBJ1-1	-	CASSDWSEAFF	TGTGCCAGCAGCGATTGGAGCGAAGCTTTCTTT
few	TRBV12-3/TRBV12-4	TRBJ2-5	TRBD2	CASSLDSGPLKGETQYF	TGTGCCAGCAGTCTCGATAGCGGGCCTTTGAAGGGGGAGACCCAGTACTTC
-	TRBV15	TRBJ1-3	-	CATSRDWRTADTIYF	TGTGCCACCAGCAGAGATTGGCGGACAGCAGACACCATATATTTT
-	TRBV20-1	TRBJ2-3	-	CSARIGSTDTQYF	TGCAGTGCTAGAATAGGAAGCACAGATACGCAGTATTTT
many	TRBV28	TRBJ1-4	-	CASSFPGTNEKLFF	TGTGCCAGCAGTTTCCCAGGAACTAATGAAAAACTGTTTTTT
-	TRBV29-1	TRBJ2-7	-	CSGRTGSSYEQYF	TGCAGCGGTCGAACAGGGTCCTCCTACGAGCAGTACTTC
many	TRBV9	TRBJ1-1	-	CASSVQTSSTEAFF	TGTGCCAGCAGCGTACAAACGAGTAGCACTGAAGCTTTCTTT
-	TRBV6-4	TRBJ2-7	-	CASSAVYSGEQYF	TGTGCTTCCTCAGCAGTGTATAGCGGCGAGCAGTACTTC
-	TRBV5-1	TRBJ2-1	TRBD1	CASSFPGQGFNEQFF	TGCGCCAGCAGCTTTCCGGGACAGGGGTTCAATGAGCAGTTCTTC
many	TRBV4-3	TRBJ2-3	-	CASSQDPSPLRSTDTQYF	TGCGCCAGCAGCCAAGATCCGTCGCCGTTGCGGAGCACAGATACGCAGTATTTT
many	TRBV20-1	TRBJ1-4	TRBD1	CSARSGTGRTNEKLFF	TGCAGTGCTAGATCCGGGACAGGACGCACTAATGAAAAACTGTTTTTT
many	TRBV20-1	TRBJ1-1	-	CSAGGWNTEAFF	TGCAGTGCTGGTGGATGGAACACTGAAGCTTTCTTT
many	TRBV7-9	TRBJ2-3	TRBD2	CASSLVTSVGYNTQYF	TGTGCCAGCAGCTTAGTGACTAGCGTTGGGTACAATACGCAGTATTTT
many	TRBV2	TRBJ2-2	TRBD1	CASRLTGSKWSTGELFF	TGTGCCAGCAGATTGACAGGGTCGAAGTGGAGCACCGGGGAGCTGTTTTTT
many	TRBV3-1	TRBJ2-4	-	CASSQGPRGNIQYF	TGTGCCAGCAGCCAAGGACCCCGGGGGAACATTCAGTACTTC
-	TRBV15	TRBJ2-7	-	CATSREGTYEQYF	TGTGCCACCAGCAGGGAAGGGACCTACGAGCAGTACTTC
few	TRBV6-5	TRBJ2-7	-	CASSYGSTYEQYF	TGTGCCAGCAGTTACGGTTCGACCTACGAGCAGTACTTC
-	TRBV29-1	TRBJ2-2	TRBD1	CSVTGTGGNTGELFF	TGCAGCGTCACCGGGACAGGGGGAAACACCGGGGAGCTGTTTTTT
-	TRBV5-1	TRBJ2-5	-	CASTRRGLPRETQYF	TGCGCCAGCACTAGACGGGGCTTACCTAGGGAGACCCAGTACTTC
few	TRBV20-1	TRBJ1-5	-	CSAPIPRALGRNSNQPQHF	TGCAGTGCTCCCATTCCCCGGGCCTTGGGGAGGAATAGCAATCAGCCCCAGCATTTT
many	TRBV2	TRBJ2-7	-	CASSAGQLSSYEQYF	TGTGCCAGCAGTGCCGGACAGCTAAGCTCCTACGAGCAGTACTTC
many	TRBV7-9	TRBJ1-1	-	CASSRHRNPEAFF	TGTGCCAGCAGCCGACATCGGAACCCTGAAGCTTTCTTT
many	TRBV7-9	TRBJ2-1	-	CASRLGNYNEQFF	TGTGCCAGCAGGCTAGGGAACTACAATGAGCAGTTCTTC
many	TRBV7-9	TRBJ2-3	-	CASSWGGDTQYF	TGTGCCAGCAGCTGGGGAGGAGATACGCAGTATTTT
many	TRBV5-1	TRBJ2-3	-	CASSLAGRETQYF	TGCGCCAGCAGCTTGGCGGGACGTGAAACGCAGTATTTT
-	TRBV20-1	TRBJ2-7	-	CSAGGARTYEQYF	TGCAGTGCTGGGGGGGCCAGGACCTACGAGCAGTACTTC
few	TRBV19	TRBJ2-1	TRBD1	CASSIRDRVNEQFF	TGTGCCAGTAGTATCCGGGACAGGGTCAATGAGCAGTTCTTC
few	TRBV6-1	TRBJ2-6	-	CASTLGTGGANVLTF	TGTGCCAGCACACTCGGCACGGGGGGGGCCAACGTCCTGACTTTC